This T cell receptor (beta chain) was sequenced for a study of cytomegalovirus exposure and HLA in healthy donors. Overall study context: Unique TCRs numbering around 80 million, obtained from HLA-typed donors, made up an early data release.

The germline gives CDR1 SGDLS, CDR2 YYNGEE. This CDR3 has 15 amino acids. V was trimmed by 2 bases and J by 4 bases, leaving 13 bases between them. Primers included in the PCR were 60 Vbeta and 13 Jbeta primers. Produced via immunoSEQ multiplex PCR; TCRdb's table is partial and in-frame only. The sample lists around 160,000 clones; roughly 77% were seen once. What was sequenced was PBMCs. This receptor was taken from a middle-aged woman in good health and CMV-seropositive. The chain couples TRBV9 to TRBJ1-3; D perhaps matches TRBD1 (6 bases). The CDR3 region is CASSVRGAQGNTIYF. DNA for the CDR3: TGTGCCAGCAGCGTTCGGGGGGCTCAGGGAAACACCATATATTTT.